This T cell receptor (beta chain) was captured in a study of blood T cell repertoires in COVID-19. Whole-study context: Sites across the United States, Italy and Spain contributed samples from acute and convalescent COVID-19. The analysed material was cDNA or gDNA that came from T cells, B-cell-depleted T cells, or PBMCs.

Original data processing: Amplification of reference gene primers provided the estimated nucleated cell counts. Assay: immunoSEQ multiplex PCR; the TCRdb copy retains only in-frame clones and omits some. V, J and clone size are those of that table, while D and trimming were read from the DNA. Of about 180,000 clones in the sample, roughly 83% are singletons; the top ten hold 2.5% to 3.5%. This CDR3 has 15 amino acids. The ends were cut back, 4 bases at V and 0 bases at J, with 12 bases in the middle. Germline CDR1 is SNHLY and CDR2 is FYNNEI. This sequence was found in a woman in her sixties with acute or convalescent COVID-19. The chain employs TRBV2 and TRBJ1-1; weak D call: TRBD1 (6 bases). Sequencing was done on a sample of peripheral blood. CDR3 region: CASSGGQNLNTEAFF. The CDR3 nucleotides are TGTGCCAGCAGTGGGGGGCAAAACCTGAACACTGAAGCTTTCTTT.